This TCR beta chain was profiled in a study of T cells in Graves' hyperthyroidism and ophthalmopathy. Study as a whole: Sampling of peripheral blood happened at initial diagnosis, prior to any treatment.

The sample holds a few counts of this clonotype. Its antigen is unidentified. Findings and caveats of the study: Ophthalmopathy and stable hyperthyroidism were separated by a 13 V-J model.

V shed 4 bases and J 0 bases; nucleotides not matched to a gene: 4. The V gene's germline CDR1 is KGHDR and CDR2 SFDVKD. There are 17 residues in the CDR3. Exclusion criteria comprised uncontrolled infection, other autoimmune disease, pregnancy or lactation. RNA transcripts provided the source from which TCR beta CDR3 regions were amplified. When the TCR CDR3 underwent first-round RT-PCR, the HTBI primer set was used. One entry per CDR3 protein results from TCRdb running MiXCR on the multiplex PCR reads. The data contain nearly 750,000 distinct CDR3 sequences, 35% of them singletons. The clonotype originates from a middle-aged woman with Graves' hyperthyroidism. Sequenced input: blood. The chain recombines TRBV24-1 with TRBJ2-2, with 10 positions matching TRBD2. The CDR3 nucleotides read TGTGCCACCAGTGAGGGAACTAGCGGGGCGAACACCGGGGAGCTGTTTTTT. Its translation is CATSEGTSGANTGELFF.